Presented here are 7 T cell receptor beta chains from one specimen sequenced in a study of cytomegalovirus exposure and HLA in healthy donors. It was with 60 Vbeta and 13 Jbeta primers that the PCR ran. Data came from immunoSEQ multiplex PCR; TCRdb stores just in-frame clones and leaves some out. Here the sample spans about 190,000 clones, about four fifths being singletons. The source material was PBMCs. All receptors derive from a woman under 30 in good health and CMV-seronegative.

The V call is TRBV25-1, the J call TRBJ2-5; 8 bases are shared with TRBD1. V was pared by 0 bases and J by 4 bases, with 4 bases of the junction left unmatched. This CDR3 spans 15 amino acids. Germline loops: CDR1 MGHDK, CDR2 SYGVNS. In DNA, the CDR3 is TGTGCCAGCAGTGAATATAGCACAGGGGGAGAGACCCAGTACTTC. This encodes CASSEYSTGGETQYF.

This chain joins TRBV6-5 and TRBJ2-5; 8 nucleotides align to TRBD1. This CDR3 region has 15 residues. V lost 6 bases, J lost 2 bases, and 8 bases stayed unmatched. The germline V gene has CDR1 MNHEY and CDR2 SVGAGI. CDR3 bases: TGTGCCAGCAGCGCAAACAGGGGGTGGCAAGAGACCCAGTACTTC. Its translation: CASSANRGWQETQYF.

This rearrangement joins TRBV27 to TRBJ2-3; D unresolved. The CDR3 runs to 14 residues. Between the trimmed V and J ends, which lost 3 bases and 4 bases, there was a span of 11 bases. Germline V gene lookup returns CDR1 MNHEY and CDR2 SMNVEV (reference sequence). The CDR3 reads CASSFRFGADTQYF. The CDR3 DNA reads as TGTGCCAGCAGTTTCCGGTTCGGAGCAGATACGCAGTATTTT.

V is TRBV21-1 and J is TRBJ2-4; the table calls TRBD1, which could not be checked here. TRBV21-1 is tagged as a pseudogene. This CDR3 is built from 19 residues. The CDR3 DNA reads TGTGCCAGCAGCGAGCCGGGACAGGGGGCGATCCAGTCCAAAAACATTCAGTACTTC. Amino acids: CASSEPGQGAIQSKNIQYF.

The genes are TRBV30 and TRBJ2-1, with TRBD2 identical over 13 bases. The CDR3 loop spans 16 amino acids. Germline V gene lookup returns CDR1 GTSNPN and CDR2 SVGIG (reference sequence). V lost 3 bases, J lost 9 bases, and 11 bases stayed unmatched. CDR3 nucleotide sequence: TGTGCCTGGAGGGGAGGGACTAGCGGGAAGGTGGGTGAGCAGTTCTTC. Residues: CAWRGGTSGKVGEQFF.

The chain combines TRBV7-2 with TRBJ2-1; 10 bases are shared with TRBD2. The V segment lost 6 bases and the J segment 7 bases; nucleotides outside the gene matches: 9. The CDR3 consists of 15 residues. CDR1 SGHTA and CDR2 FQGNSA come from the germline V gene. This CDR3 reads CASRIGLAGVNEQFF. CDR3 DNA: TGTGCCAGCAGGATAGGGCTAGCGGGAGTGAATGAGCAGTTCTTC.

The chain combines TRBV4-2 with TRBJ2-5, with TRBD2 matching over 9 bases. Trimming took 4 bases from V and 5 from J; bases not matched to a gene: 5. CDR1 and CDR2 (germline): LGHNA, YNFKEQ. CDR3 length: 14 residues. The CDR3 nucleotides read TGTGCCAGCAGCCTAGCGGGAGTTGGGGAGACCCAGTACTTC. Translation gives CASSLAGVGETQYF.